The 15 T cell receptor beta chains below were found in one sample sequenced in a study of T-cell reconstitution after alpha-beta-depleted transplantation in children. A library of TCRbeta sequences, prepared with unique molecular identifiers, was generated. Each CDR3 protein is one row after TCRdb ran MiXCR on the PCR reads. This table has fewer than 1 million distinct CDR3 sequences, under 20% appearing once. The specimen was PBMCs, mostly from graft donor cells, collected 360 days after TCRalphabeta/CD19-depleted stem cell transplant. These receptors came from a male patient younger than 18 who had a stem cell transplant for acute lymphoblastic leukemia, so the T cells may come from the graft donor.

In its sample, this clonotype was seen a few times. The chain recombines TRBV3-1 with TRBJ2-3; D is possibly TRBD2 (6 bases). Per the germline V gene, CDR1 is LGHDT and CDR2 is YNNKEL (reference sequence). The CDR3 is 14 residues long. Trimming pared 4 bases from V and 6 bases from J, leaving 14 bases between. The CDR3 is CASSPRLGRDTQYF. The CDR3 DNA sequence: TGTGCCAGCAGCCCGCGACTAGGGCGCGATACGCAGTATTTT.

The rearrangement uses TRBV12-5 and TRBJ1-2; D gene ambiguous. Germline lookup yields CDR1 LGHNT and CDR2 FRNRAP. This CDR3 spans 13 amino acids. The V end was cut by 10 bases, the J end by 4 bases, with 16 bases between. As DNA, the CDR3 is TGTGCTATCGGTTGGCCGGGAATCTATGGCTACACCTTC. It is translated as CAIGWPGIYGYTF.

V gene TRBV4-2 combines with J gene TRBJ2-1; possibly TRBD2 for D (6 bases). The germline gives CDR1 LGHNA, CDR2 YNFKEQ. V dropped 4 bases and J dropped 2 bases, with 18 bases sitting between them. The CDR3 loop spans 17 amino acids. The CDR3 region is CASSPMGEVAAYNEQFF. In DNA, the CDR3 is TGTGCCAGCAGCCCTATGGGCGAAGTAGCGGCCTACAATGAGCAGTTCTTC.

In this sample, this clonotype turned up a few times. The junction departs from the called germline gene at one end, perhaps through a read error. V usage is TRBV11-2 and J usage is TRBJ2-3; no definite D call. This CDR3 is 14 amino acids long. Germline CDR1 and CDR2: SGHAT and FQNNGV. CDR3 in DNA: TGTGCCAGCAGCACCTCCAACACCTGGAATGAACTGGGTTTT. Its translation is CASSTSNTWNELGF. The variable domain in full, with the rest retrieved from reference TRBV11-2 and TRBJ2-3, is EAGVAQSPRYKIIEKRQSVAFWCNPISGHATLYWYQQILGQGPKLLIQFQNNGVVDDSQLPKDRFSAERLKGVDSTLKIQPAKLEDSAVYLCASSTSNTWNELGFGPGTRLTVL.

The gene calls are TRBV12-3 or TRBV12-4 and TRBJ2-7, with TRBD1 matching over 8 bases. The V and J ends lost 6 bases and 13 bases, in that order; junction bases with no gene match: 14. The CDR3 runs 13 residues. The CDR3 sequence is CASRLGTGTLPYF. In nucleotides, the CDR3 is TGTGCCAGCAGGCTCGGGACAGGCACTTTACCATACTTC.

The chain couples TRBV30 to TRBJ2-1; TRBD2 might be the D (6 bases). The germline V gene encodes CDR1 GTSNPN and CDR2 SVGIG (reference sequence). CDR3 length: 12 amino acids. V was cut by 6 bases and J by 0 bases, with 6 bases left in between. CDR3 nucleotides: TGTGCCTGTAGCGGCTCCTACAATGAGCAGTTCTTC. Translating gives CACSGSYNEQFF.

This clonotype was picked up a small number of times. The chain has TRBV29-1 and TRBJ2-7; 9 bases match TRBD2. This CDR3 is 17 amino acids long. CDR1 SQVTM and CDR2 ANQGSEA come from the germline V gene. V trimming: 2 bases; J trimming: 5 bases; junction bases outside the gene matches: 16. The CDR3 coding sequence is TGCAGCGTTGAAATCCTGGGGTATAGCGGGAGTCGCCACGAGCAGTACTTC. Its protein is CSVEILGYSGSRHEQYF.

The chain recombines TRBV23-1 with TRBJ2-7, with D hard to call. TRBV23-1 is an open reading frame whose function is uncertain. The CDR3 has 15 residues. The germline V and J ends were trimmed by 0 bases and 2 bases, with 11 bases remaining between them. CDR3 loop: CASSQSRGFPYEQYF. CDR3 sequence (DNA): TGCGCCAGCAGTCAATCGAGAGGATTCCCCTACGAGCAGTACTTC.

This clonotype has ten or more counts. V usage is TRBV9 and J usage is TRBJ2-5; 14 bases agree with TRBD2. The CDR3 has 16 residues. Germline CDR1 is SGDLS and CDR2 is YYNGEE. V shed 4 bases and J 5 bases; nucleotides not matched to a gene: 7. Here the CDR3 reads CASSRGLAGGWETQYF. The DNA for the CDR3 is TGTGCCAGCAGCCGTGGACTAGCGGGAGGTTGGGAGACCCAGTACTTC.

This clonotype has a count of ten or more. CDR3 sequence: CASSYSGSIHEQFF. As DNA, the CDR3 is TGTGCCAGCAGTTATAGCGGGAGTATCCATGAGCAGTTCTTC. The chain recombines TRBV12-3 or TRBV12-4 with TRBJ2-1, with 9 positions matching TRBD2. With V trimmed by 4 bases and J by 8 bases, 6 bases remained unmatched. This CDR3 comprises 14 residues.

This clonotype showed up many times. The V and J genes are TRBV20-1 and TRBJ2-1; D possibly corresponds to TRBD1 (5 bases). CDR1 is DFQATT and CDR2 is SNEGSKA in the germline V gene (reference sequence). The CDR3 extends over 15 amino acids. Trimming took off 3 bases at V and 7 bases at J, with 19 bases between the two ends. The CDR3 sequence is CSASRTRPIWNEQFF. The CDR3 nucleotides are TGCAGTGCTAGCAGGACACGGCCTATCTGGAATGAGCAGTTCTTC.

This clonotype was counted many times. The chain couples TRBV7-6 to TRBJ1-5; unclear D gene. The V and J ends lost 5 bases and 11 bases respectively, with 16 bases between them. The CDR3 runs to 13 residues. CDR1 is SGHVS, CDR2 FNYEAQ, per germline. The CDR3 region is CASSPEGAAAQHF. Written as DNA, the CDR3 is TGTGCCAGCAGCCCCGAAGGAGCAGCAGCCCAGCATTTT.

The rearrangement links TRBV4-2 to TRBJ2-5, with D possibly called TRBD1 or TRBD2 (6 bases each). Germline V gene lookup returns CDR1 LGHNA and CDR2 YNFKEQ. V lost 5 bases and J 9 bases, leaving 19 bases between the germline ends. CDR3 length: 14 residues. CDR3 bases: TGTGCCAGCAGCGAGCTAGGGGGGTCGCGGTCCCAGTACTTC. It yields the protein CASSELGGSRSQYF.

This clonotype was recorded a few times. The rearrangement joins TRBV12-3 or TRBV12-4 to TRBJ1-6; TRBD1 aligns across 8 bases. The CDR3 totals 16 residues. V trimming: 5 bases; J trimming: 7 bases; junction bases outside the gene matches: 10. The CDR3 loop reads CASSPSGQGRNSPLHF. CDR3 nucleotide sequence: TGTGCCAGCAGTCCTTCTGGACAGGGAAGGAATTCACCCCTCCACTTT.

This clonotype was recorded at least ten times. The chain is built from TRBV5-5 and TRBJ2-3; D is perhaps TRBD1 (6 bases). The CDR3 runs to 15 residues. From germline, CDR1 is SGHKS and CDR2 YYEKEE (reference sequence). V was cut by 3 bases and J by 0 bases, with 11 bases left in between. The CDR3 region is CASSSGQTSTDTQYF. CDR3 nucleotides: TGTGCCAGCAGCTCGGGACAAACTAGCACAGATACGCAGTATTTT.